A selection of T cell receptor beta chains follows, all from one sample in a study of cytomegalovirus exposure and HLA in healthy donors. The data were produced by immunoSEQ multiplex PCR, yet TCRdb's version contains in-frame clones alone and is incomplete. The profile shows under 150,000 clones, 84% of them singletons. Sequencing was performed on PBMCs. Receptors were obtained from a boy between 2 and 15 years old in good health and CMV-seronegative. Both conserved end residues are part of each CDR3. The order of the fields is clone size, J gene, D gene, V gene, CDR3 DNA, CDR3 protein. A D gene is named only where the DNA matches it firmly. Only some rows state a clone size, as once, few, many or a class for expanded clones.

- | TRBJ2-7 | TRBD1 | TRBV19 | TGTGCCAGTAGAGAACAGGGGCCCTGCCAATCCTACGAGCAGTACTTC | CASREQGPCQSYEQYF
- | TRBJ2-6 | TRBD2 | TRBV7-2 | TGTGCCAGCAGCTTATACTTGGCGGGAGGCTCTGGGGCCAACGTCCTGACTTTC | CASSLYLAGGSGANVLTF
- | TRBJ1-1 | - | TRBV19 | TGTGCCAGTACTTGGGGGGAGGGGTTCACTGAAGCTTTCTTT | CASTWGEGFTEAFF
once | TRBJ2-7 | - | TRBV11-2 | TGTGCCAGCAGCCTAGGAGGGGCAGGGGCGTACGAGCAGTACTTC | CASSLGGAGAYEQYF
- | TRBJ1-5 | - | TRBV30 | TGTGCCTGGTCCCGGGGTAACAATCAGCCCCAGCATTTT | CAWSRGNNQPQHF
- | TRBJ2-7 | TRBD1 | TRBV9 | TGTGCCAGCAGCGTAGCCGGGACAGAATACTACGAGCAGTACTTC | CASSVAGTEYYEQYF
- | TRBJ2-1 | TRBD2 | TRBV5-1 | TGCGCCAGCAGCTCTCAACGACTAGCGGGAATCGATGAGCAGTTCTTC | CASSSQRLAGIDEQFF
- | TRBJ2-7 | TRBD1 | TRBV28 | TGTGCCAGCAGACCCGTAGGGACAGCCTACGAGCAGTACTTC | CASRPVGTAYEQYF
- | TRBJ2-5 | TRBD1 | TRBV25-1 | TGTGCCAGCAGTCTGAGGGGGCTCGGAGAAGAGACCCAGTACTTC | CASSLRGLGEETQYF
once | TRBJ1-1 | - | TRBV7-3 | TGTGCCAGCAGCCTTAAGTCGCGGGGGAACACTGAAGCTTTCTTT | CASSLKSRGNTEAFF